This TCR beta chain was sequenced for a study of blood T cell repertoires in COVID-19. Study-level background: Acute and convalescent COVID-19 samples came from the United States, Italy and Spain. PBMCs, B-cell-depleted T cells, or T cells provided the cDNA or gDNA that made up the material.

Germline CDR1 reads LNHDA; CDR2 reads SQIVND (reference sequence). The CDR3 has 18 residues. V shed 7 bases, J shed 2 bases, and the junction held 12 bases outside the gene matches. Assay: immunoSEQ multiplex PCR; the TCRdb copy retains only in-frame clones and omits some. The sample lists about 190,000 clones; roughly 80% were seen once. The source is a man between 60 and 70 years old with acute or convalescent COVID-19. The sequencing sample was made of peripheral blood. The chain couples TRBV19 to TRBJ2-2, with 11 bases that match TRBD2. CDR3 sequence (DNA): TGTGCCAGTACCTCACTAGCGGGGGCCTCCATTAACACCGGGGAGCTGTTTTTT. It yields the protein CASTSLAGASINTGELFF.